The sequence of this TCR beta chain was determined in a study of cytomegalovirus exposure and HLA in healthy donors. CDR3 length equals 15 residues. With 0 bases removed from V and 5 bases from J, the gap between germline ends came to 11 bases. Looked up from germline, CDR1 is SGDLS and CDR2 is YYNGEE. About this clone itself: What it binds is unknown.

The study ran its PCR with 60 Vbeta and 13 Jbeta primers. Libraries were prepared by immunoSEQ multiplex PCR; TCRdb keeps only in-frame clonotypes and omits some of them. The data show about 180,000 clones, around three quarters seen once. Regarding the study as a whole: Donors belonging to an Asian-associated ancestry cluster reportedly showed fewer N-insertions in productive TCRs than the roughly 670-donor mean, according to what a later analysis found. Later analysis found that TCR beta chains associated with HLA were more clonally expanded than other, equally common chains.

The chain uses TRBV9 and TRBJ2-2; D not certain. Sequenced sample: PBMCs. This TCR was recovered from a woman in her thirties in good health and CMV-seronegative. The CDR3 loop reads CASSVDSRWTGELFF. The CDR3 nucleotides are TGTGCCAGCAGCGTAGACAGTAGATGGACCGGGGAGCTGTTTTTT.